The 3 T cell receptor beta chains below all came from one sample that was sequenced in a study of graft-versus-host responses after intestinal transplantation. The assay was immunoSEQ multiplex PCR, and TCRdb's table has in-frame clones only and misses some. The sample consists of 37,000 or so clones, about 89% of them appearing once. The input for sequencing was PBMCs, taken approximately 300 days after intestinal transplant. Receptor source: a human patient who received an intestinal transplant, so some T cells may come from the graft donor.

J is TRBJ2-7 and V is TRBV29-1; D call uncertain. Trimming cost V 5 bases and J 0 bases, with 11 bases left between them. Looked up from germline, CDR1 is SQVTM and CDR2 is ANQGSEA. The CDR3 extends over 13 amino acids. CDR3 region: CSVKGLSSYEQYF. The CDR3, as DNA: TGCAGCGTTAAGGGCCTTAGCTCCTACGAGCAGTACTTC.

The V gene is TRBV11-1, the J gene TRBJ2-1; D gene uncertain. Germline assignment: CDR1 SGHAT and CDR2 FQDESV (reference sequence). Trimming left V 5 bases short and J 8 bases short, with 10 bases between. The CDR3 runs to 12 residues. The CDR3 region has the DNA TGTGCCAGCAGCGCGCTAAAGGATGAGCAGTTCTTC. Translation: CASSALKDEQFF.

This clone was picked up a small number of times. The V gene is TRBV19, the J gene TRBJ2-3, with 14 bases identical to TRBD2. Trimming removed 7 bases from V and 1 base from J; junction bases left unmatched: 10. This CDR3 comprises 18 residues. The V gene's germline CDR1 is LNHDA and CDR2 SQIVND (reference sequence). CDR3 protein: CASTQTSGGAYGTDTQYF. The DNA of the CDR3 is TGTGCCAGTACCCAGACTAGCGGGGGGGCTTATGGCACAGATACGCAGTATTTT. Full variable domain (outside the CDR3, taken from reference TRBV19 and TRBJ2-3): DGGITQSPKYLFRKEGQNVTLSCEQNLNHDAMYWYRQDPGQGLRLIYYSQIVNDFQKGDIAEGYSVSREKKESFPLTVTSAQKNPTAFYLCASTQTSGGAYGTDTQYFGPGTRLTVL.